The entry that follows covers one T cell receptor beta chain sequence. The specificity of this receptor is unknown. No base quality information exists; no much larger clone differs at one position. V drops 0 bases and J drops 5 bases, leaving 10 bases in between. Per the germline V gene (reference sequence), LNHNV is the CDR1 and YYDKDF is the CDR2. Reading from cysteine to phenylalanine, the CDR3 counts 14 amino acids. The only DNA kept is the CDR3, 42 bases in frame from the first base. The data were obtained in a study of blood T cell repertoires in COVID-19 (dated by TCRdb to the early 2020s). Background on the whole study: Collaborator samples came from the United States, Italy and Spain and covered acute and convalescent phases of COVID-19. Samples came from the ongoing ImmuneRACE study (first 160 participants) plus 1,254 subjects from 6 global collaborators. The material from the prospective study consisted of cDNA or gDNA derived from T cells, B-cell-depleted T cells, or PBMCs. The repertoires were released in a freely available public database meant as a resource for research on the immune response to SARS-CoV-2. Where available, HLA class I and class II types were taken from metadata supplied by the sample provider and were not determined by assay-based typing. A de-identified subject ID, COVID-19 status, age in years and sex were almost always included in the sample metadata. Subjects who had been exposed to COVID-19, were actively infected with it, or had recovered from it provided the deeply sampled blood TCRbeta repertoires that made up the dataset. Here is what the overall study found, with its caveats: The quantity of clinical and demographic metadata differed by source and by participant and was supplied without curation.

Each collaborating institution followed its own protocols to collect whole blood in K2EDTA tubes. For TCRbeta analysis, collaborator samples were shipped as frozen whole blood, as isolated PBMCs, or as DNA extracted from either sample type. TCRbeta CDR3 regions were amplified from genomic DNA using the immunoSEQ Assay, a bias-controlled multiplex PCR. The authors processed their data as follows. Nucleated cell counts per sample were estimated from amplification of reference gene primers within the assay. Sequence reads were collapsed and filtered to measure the absolute abundance of every unique TCRbeta CDR3 rearrangement. Productive Simpson clonality was computed per sample as the square root of Simpson's diversity index over productive rearrangements. The immuneACCESS repertoire file appears here via TCRdb, limited to in-frame rearrangements. These files lack a portion of the clones; in checked studies, under half of the deficit traces to unresolved V genes, and the cause of the others is not known. The V and J calls and the clone size are those of that table, but D and trimming were determined from the DNA. The sample yields about 130,000 clones; approximately 83% were counted once. 15% to 20% of the sample is held by the ten biggest clonotypes.

The receptor was derived from a woman aged 45 to 65 with acute or convalescent COVID-19. The sequence joins TRBV15 to TRBJ1-2; 6 matching bases give a weak D call of TRBD1. Source material: peripheral blood. The nucleotide sequence is given as TGTGCCACCAGCAGAGATACAGGGCCTTATGGCTACACCTTC. Its coded protein is CATSRDTGPYGYTF.